Described below is a single T cell receptor (beta chain) sequence and its context. Its antigen remains unknown. This CDR3 has 13 residues. V lost 0 bases and J 5 bases, leaving 8 bases between the germline ends. The germline V gene encodes CDR1 SEHNR and CDR2 FQNEAQ (reference sequence). Each sorted subset replicate got 200 ng genomic DNA, 30,000 or so genomes. The repertoire was sequenced with immunoSEQ multiplex PCR; TCRdb's copy has only in-frame clones and lacks some. The sample shows about 2 million clones, over 85% of them seen only once. Each of the donors was a healthy adult who was HIV-negative and had not had a recent acute infection or vaccination. Those who donated, Caucasian adults without exception, all lived in Nashville, Tennessee. The data were obtained in a study of shared clonotypes between healthy human individuals. The study's findings and limits: Depth was large, yet rarefaction showed that sorted-subset sequencing was incomplete.

The chain uses TRBV7-9 and TRBJ2-7; D assignment may be TRBD1 or TRBD2 (5 bases each). This TCR was sampled from a man aged 18 to 30 in good health. The sample comprised naive CD4+ T cells sorted from blood. Subset indicated: CD45RA+ positively selected. CDR3 region: CASSLAGVHEQYF. As DNA, the CDR3 is TGTGCCAGCAGCTTAGCGGGGGTCCACGAGCAGTACTTC.